This T cell receptor (beta chain) appears in the sequencing data of a study of long-term antiretroviral therapy in people with HIV. Trimming left V 7 bases short and J 8 bases short, with 18 bases between. CDR1 and CDR2 from the germline V gene are SQVTM and ANQGSEA. The CDR3 is 13 amino acids. With survey level as its setting, the immunoSEQ assay was v3.0. TCRdb's table, derived via immunoSEQ multiplex PCR, lists solely in-frame clones and lacks some. Seen here are some 17,000 clones, approximately 80% observed once, and the top ten hold roughly 14%. The receptor was isolated from a woman between 40 and 50 years old with HIV. The sample in question was unsorted PBMCs, obtained 3.2 years after starting antiretroviral therapy. V usage is TRBV29-1 and J usage is TRBJ2-1; no definite D call. Here the CDR3 reads CSARLIRKDEQFF. The DNA for the CDR3 is TGCAGCGCCCGACTTATCCGCAAGGATGAGCAGTTCTTC.